A single T cell receptor (beta chain) is shown here with its context. Its antigen is not yet known. Per-nucleotide qualities are absent, and no much larger clonotype sits a single base away. Genomic DNA was extracted from sorted cells for sequencing of the TCRbeta CDR3 region. TCRbeta CDR3 regions were sequenced using the immunoSEQ Assay. As stored in TCRdb, this immuneACCESS dataset retains in-frame rearrangements with V and J assigned. A fraction of the clones does not appear; measured against another copy, unresolved V genes explain less than half of the discrepancy, and the remainder lacks a known reason. The sample table records 55,000 to 85,000 clones; around 86% of these occur just once. Jointly, the top ten make up over 2.5% of the sample. The trial excluded patients who had a history of autoimmune disease or who were on systemic immunosuppression. Peripheral blood for TCR sequencing was collected from all dose cohorts at baseline, on cycle 4 day 1, and on cycle 7 day 1. Samples were obtained from an open-label, multicenter, first-in-human phase I dose-escalation trial of ivuxolimab. Adults with locally advanced or metastatic melanoma, renal cell, hepatocellular, or head and neck squamous cell carcinoma were enrolled in the trial. Before TCR sequencing, CD4+ T cells and CD8+ T cells were sorted from peripheral blood as separate populations.

The data derive from a study of OX40 agonist ivuxolimab in advanced cancers. General notes on the study: Ivuxolimab was an agonistic, fully human IgG2 monoclonal antibody directed against OX40 (CD134), a costimulatory receptor. The purpose of peripheral TCRbeta sequencing was to test whether ivuxolimab changed TCR sequence diversity and led to clonal T-cell expansion. The monotherapy dose-escalation portion (N = 52 patients) of the phase I ivuxolimab trial is reported in the paper. In the dose-escalation cohort, 75% to 85% of patients were male, and the mean age was 60 years with a range of roughly 23 to 79. Patients were allowed to have had prior anti-PD-1, anti-PD-L1 or anti-CTLA-4 therapy, and around 41% of the dose-escalation patients had previously received checkpoint inhibitors. Intravenous ivuxolimab was administered to patients every 2 weeks at six dose levels: 0.01, 0.1, 0.3, 1.5, 3 and 10 mg/kg. Partial responses were achieved by three dose-escalation patients, of whom one had hepatocellular carcinoma and two had cutaneous melanoma. Of the roughly 51 dose-escalation patients, hepatocellular carcinoma was present in around 20, melanoma in about 15, renal cell carcinoma in 9 and head and neck cancer in 9. Broad study findings and their caveats: The antigen specificity of the clonally expanded peripheral T cells was not determined. At doses of 0.1 to 3.0 mg/kg, clonal expansion of both CD4+ and CD8+ blood T cells was observed from baseline to week 6. Low levels of normalized T-cell clonal expansion were also seen in some nonresponding patients. Partial responders in the 0.1-3.0 mg/kg groups had among the lowest normalized peripheral clonal expansion, especially among CD8+ T cells. After ivuxolimab, more expanded clones were found on average in CD8+ T cells than in CD4+ T cells.

V and J are truncated by 7 bases and 4 bases respectively, leaving an intervening sequence of 13 bases. The CDR3 holds 12 amino acids from the cysteine to the phenylalanine. CDR3 DNA is the only sequence kept; it has 36 bases, read in frame from the first base. CDR1 and CDR2 (SQVTM, ANQGSEA) derive from the germline V gene. Sequenced here: CD4+ or CD8+ T cells sorted from blood, sampled in a trial of the OX40 agonist ivuxolimab. This TCR was recovered from an adult with an advanced solid tumor such as melanoma, head and neck, liver or kidney cancer. The chain employs TRBV29-1 and TRBJ1-1, with no confident D gene call. The DNA sequence reads TGCAGCGCCCTGGGTGGTGGCACTGAAGCTTTCTTT. Its product reads: CSALGGGTEAFF.